The present T cell receptor beta chain was sequenced within a study of CD8 T cells in Susac syndrome. The CDR3 extends over 12 amino acids. V gave up 8 bases and J gave up 8 bases, with 12 bases separating them. Germline V gene lookup returns CDR1 MNHEY and CDR2 SVGAGI. Random-hexamer reverse transcription was applied to about 0.45 to 1 ug RNA. Each CDR3 protein gets one entry after TCRdb re-called the immunoSEQ multiplex PCR reads with MiXCR. The sample carries around 53,000 distinct CDR3 sequences, around 93% recorded once. All included Susac syndrome patients satisfied recently defined diagnostic criteria for definite or probable disease. Isolation of CD8+ and CD4+ T cells was performed negatively, whereas enrichment of TEMRA cells was done by FACS.

The sample was CD8+ T cells from PBMCs. This chain joins TRBV6-5 and TRBJ2-2; D uncertain. This clonotype was obtained from a human donor with Susac syndrome. The CDR3 sequence: CASSLWAGELFF. Here the CDR3 DNA reads TGTGCCAGCTCCCTCTGGGCTGGGGAGCTGTTTTTT.